In this sample, the clone carrying this T cell receptor (beta chain) turned up many times. The data were obtained in a study of identical twins. Trimming took off 6 bases at V and 1 base at J, with 7 bases between the two ends. The CDR3 is made up of 14 amino acids. In germline, CDR1 is MNHNS, CDR2 SASEGT. A single record per CDR3 protein comes from TCRdb applying MiXCR to the 5' RACE reads. The sample lists about 660,000 distinct CDR3 sequences; under 9% were seen once. These data were also filed under a second study, of yellow fever vaccine responses in identical twins.

The chain combines TRBV6-1 with TRBJ2-6; no definite D call. Sequenced input: PBMCs. The receptor was isolated from a woman aged 18-35 years in good health. This CDR3 reads CASRLASGANVLTF. For the CDR3, the DNA is TGTGCCAGCAGACTGGCTTCTGGGGCCAACGTCCTGACTTTC.